This is a list of T cell receptor beta chains from one sample in a study of PD-1 blockade in classical Hodgkin lymphoma. The data were produced by immunoSEQ multiplex PCR, yet TCRdb's version contains in-frame clones alone and is incomplete. Of approximately 51,000 clones listed, approximately 73% were seen once; the top ten hold around 16%. Sequencing used peripheral blood mononuclear cells (PBMCs), obtained before the second cycle of nivolumab. Receptors originate from a human donor with classical Hodgkin lymphoma. CDR3s include the opening cysteine and the closing phenylalanine or tryptophan. A D gene is named only where the DNA matches it firmly. Size tells how often a clone was seen (once, few, many) or the class of an expanded clone, and some rows leave it out.

clone_size: -
d_call: -
j_call: TRBJ2-1
v_call: TRBV4-2
cdr3_nt: TGTGCCAGCAGCCAAGAGTGGGAGCGCTCCTACAATGAGCAGTTCTTC
cdr3_aa: CASSQEWERSYNEQFF

clone_size: -
d_call: -
j_call: TRBJ2-7
v_call: TRBV18
cdr3_nt: TGTGCCAGCTCACCACCCAACACGGGACTTCAAGACGAGCAGTACTTC
cdr3_aa: CASSPPNTGLQDEQYF

clone_size: -
d_call: TRBD2
j_call: TRBJ2-1
v_call: TRBV6-6
cdr3_nt: TGTGCCAGCACCCACACGACTAGCGGGAGGCGGAATGAGCAGTTCTTC
cdr3_aa: CASTHTTSGRRNEQFF

clone_size: -
d_call: -
j_call: TRBJ2-3
v_call: TRBV27
cdr3_nt: TGTGCCAGCAGTTGGGGGCGCGGGACAGATACGCAGTATTTT
cdr3_aa: CASSWGRGTDTQYF

clone_size: -
d_call: -
j_call: TRBJ2-1
v_call: TRBV9
cdr3_nt: TGTGCCAGCAGCGTCAACAATGAGCAGTTCTTC
cdr3_aa: CASSVNNEQFF

clone_size: -
d_call: TRBD1
j_call: TRBJ2-7
v_call: TRBV19
cdr3_nt: TGTGCCAGTAGTATAAGGGGACAGGCCTCCTACGAGCAGTACTTC
cdr3_aa: CASSIRGQASYEQYF

clone_size: -
d_call: TRBD2
j_call: TRBJ2-3
v_call: TRBV7-3
cdr3_nt: TGTGCCAGCAGCTTAACGCGCCTAGCGGGAGGCACAGATACGCAGTATTTT
cdr3_aa: CASSLTRLAGGTDTQYF

clone_size: -
d_call: TRBD2
j_call: TRBJ2-1
v_call: TRBV7-9
cdr3_nt: TGTGCCAGCAGCTTGCTAGCGGGGATTCTGGACAATGAGCAGTTCTTC
cdr3_aa: CASSLLAGILDNEQFF

clone_size: -
d_call: -
j_call: TRBJ2-3
v_call: TRBV29-1
cdr3_nt: TGCAGCGTTAGGGGACTCACTAGCACAGATACGCAGTATTTT
cdr3_aa: CSVRGLTSTDTQYF

clone_size: -
d_call: -
j_call: TRBJ1-4
v_call: TRBV7-9
cdr3_nt: TGTGCCAGCAGCCCAGGGATAACTAATGAAAAACTGTTTTTT
cdr3_aa: CASSPGITNEKLFF

clone_size: -
d_call: TRBD1
j_call: TRBJ2-5
v_call: TRBV2
cdr3_nt: TGTGCCAGCAGACGAGAAACAGGGGGCGAGGAGACCCAGTACTTC
cdr3_aa: CASRRETGGEETQYF

clone_size: -
d_call: TRBD1
j_call: TRBJ2-7
v_call: TRBV27
cdr3_nt: TGTGCCAGCAGCCGTACGACAGGGAATTCCTACGAGCAGTACTTC
cdr3_aa: CASSRTTGNSYEQYF

clone_size: -
d_call: -
j_call: TRBJ2-1
v_call: TRBV7-7
cdr3_nt: TGTGCTAGCAGCTTATATGGGCTAGGGGTCTACAATGAGCAGTTCTTC
cdr3_aa: CASSLYGLGVYNEQFF

clone_size: -
d_call: -
j_call: TRBJ2-7
v_call: TRBV28
cdr3_nt: TGTGCCACCGAAGTTTTGGGTTCAGCGACCTACGAGCAGTACTTC
cdr3_aa: CATEVLGSATYEQYF

clone_size: -
d_call: -
j_call: TRBJ2-3
v_call: TRBV5-1
cdr3_nt: TGCGCCAGCAGCTTGGGCTACGTCGGAGATACGCAGTATTTT
cdr3_aa: CASSLGYVGDTQYF

clone_size: -
d_call: -
j_call: TRBJ2-3
v_call: TRBV19
cdr3_nt: TGTGCCAGTAGCCCGAGAAGTGGGGATACGCAGTATTTT
cdr3_aa: CASSPRSGDTQYF

clone_size: -
d_call: -
j_call: TRBJ2-1
v_call: TRBV7-9
cdr3_nt: TGTGCCAGCAGCTTTAGAGAGCAGTTCTTC
cdr3_aa: CASSFREQFF

clone_size: -
d_call: -
j_call: TRBJ2-7
v_call: TRBV6-5
cdr3_nt: TGTGCCAGCAGTTACCCGACTGGGACCTACGAGCAGTACTTC
cdr3_aa: CASSYPTGTYEQYF

clone_size: -
d_call: TRBD1
j_call: TRBJ2-7
v_call: TRBV5-6
cdr3_nt: TGTGCCAGCAGCGGGGCCGGGACAGGTTTATACGAGCAGTACTTC
cdr3_aa: CASSGAGTGLYEQYF

clone_size: few
d_call: -
j_call: TRBJ2-3
v_call: TRBV6-5
cdr3_nt: TGTGCCAGCAAGGCGGGGTGGGGCACAGATACGCAGTATTTT
cdr3_aa: CASKAGWGTDTQYF

clone_size: few
d_call: -
j_call: TRBJ1-5
v_call: TRBV28
cdr3_nt: TGTGCCAGCAGTTTACGCCAGCCCCAGCATTTT
cdr3_aa: CASSLRQPQHF

clone_size: once
d_call: TRBD1
j_call: TRBJ1-2
v_call: TRBV28
cdr3_nt: TGTGCCAGCAGCCGGGGACAGAGCTATGGCTACACCTTC
cdr3_aa: CASSRGQSYGYTF

clone_size: once
d_call: -
j_call: TRBJ2-7
v_call: TRBV7-9
cdr3_nt: TGTGCCAGCAGCATCCGCGGGCCTGCCTACGAGCAGTACTTC
cdr3_aa: CASSIRGPAYEQYF

clone_size: -
d_call: TRBD1
j_call: TRBJ2-1
v_call: TRBV19
cdr3_nt: TGTGCCAGTAGTATTCGAGGACAGGGGTATGAGCAGTTCTTC
cdr3_aa: CASSIRGQGYEQFF